These 2 T cell receptor beta chains were sequenced from one sample in a study of blood T cell repertoires in COVID-19. The assay was immunoSEQ multiplex PCR, and TCRdb's table has in-frame clones only and misses some. The table records fewer than 250,000 clones, about 90% of them present only once. Sequencing was carried out using PBMCs or T cells enriched from blood (not recorded which). The receptors derive from a woman in her twenties or thirties who had been exposed to COVID-19.

This clone appeared a few times. The rearrangement joins TRBV5-4 to TRBJ1-2, with unresolved D. The CDR3 consists of 13 residues. Trimming took off 4 bases at V and 8 bases at J, with 15 bases between the two ends. The germline gives CDR1 SGHNT, CDR2 YYREEE (reference sequence). The CDR3 DNA reads as TGTGCCAGCAGCCGAAGCCCCGAGCCGGGCTACACCTTC. Its protein is CASSRSPEPGYTF.

This chain connects TRBV5-1 to TRBJ2-1; 9 nucleotides line up with TRBD1. Looked up from germline, CDR1 is SGHRS and CDR2 is YFSETQ. J gave up 5 bases and V 2 bases, and 2 bases lay outside the gene matches. The CDR3 covers 14 residues. The CDR3 coding sequence is TGCGCCAGCAGCTTCCGACAGGGGGACAATGAGCAGTTCTTC. Translating it yields CASSFRQGDNEQFF.